Included here is one T cell receptor beta chain sequence, with context. This record comes from a study of blood T cell repertoires in COVID-19. Looking at the study overall: Samples of COVID-19 (acute and convalescent) were obtained from the United States, Italy and Spain.

Under the authors' procedure: Reference gene primers were amplified, and this amplification served to estimate nucleated cell counts. Measured with immunoSEQ multiplex PCR; TCRdb has only the in-frame clones, and not every one. For V, J and clone size, that table is used; D and trimming come from the DNA. The table has around 120,000 clones, approximately 86% seen once; the top ten hold about 2.5%. Those who participated ranged in age from roughly 18 to 89 years and resided in around 22 US areas. Sequencing was performed on PBMCs or T cells enriched from blood (not recorded which). This sequence was found in a woman in her forties or fifties who had recovered from COVID-19.

The CDR3 DNA follows: TGTGCCAGCAGCTTGGTCGCCGGGGGGGCCCAAGAGACCCAGTACTTC. Amino acids: CASSLVAGGAQETQYF. The chain has TRBV5-4 and TRBJ2-5, with TRBD2 matching over 8 bases. CDR1 is SGHNT, CDR2 YYREEE, per germline (reference sequence). This CDR3 comprises 16 residues. The J segment lost 1 base and the V segment lost 0 bases, leaving 5 bases of the junction unmatched.